This T cell receptor (beta chain) was documented in a study of cytomegalovirus exposure and HLA in healthy donors. Amplification used 60 Vbeta primers and 13 Jbeta primers. Some clones are missing from TCRdb's copy, which holds only in-frame ones; the method was immunoSEQ multiplex PCR. There are tens of thousands of clones in the sample; about 76% occur only once, and around an eighth lies in the top ten. Germline V gene sequence: CDR1 MNHEY, CDR2 SMNVEV (reference sequence). V trimming: 6 bases; J trimming: 0 bases; junction bases outside the gene matches: 10. The CDR3 has 18 amino acids. J is TRBJ2-1 and V is TRBV27; 11 bases fit TRBD2. The sequenced material came from PBMCs. The origin of this receptor is a male donor in good health and CMV-seropositive. The CDR3 DNA sequence: TGTGCCAGCAGCTCATTAGGGACTAGCGGCTTCTCCTACAATGAGCAGTTCTTC. Translated: CASSSLGTSGFSYNEQFF.